These 20 T cell receptor beta chains were sequenced from one sample in a study of OX40 agonist ivuxolimab in advanced cancers. Produced via immunoSEQ multiplex PCR; TCRdb's table is partial and in-frame only. The sample consists of some 31,000 clones, 60% to 85% of them appearing once. Here the sequenced sample was CD4+ or CD8+ T cells sorted from blood, taken in a trial of the OX40 agonist ivuxolimab. The receptors were gathered from an adult with an advanced solid tumor such as melanoma, head and neck, liver or kidney cancer.

This chain uses TRBV10-1 with TRBJ2-5, with a weak D call TRBD1 (6 bases). This CDR3 has 13 amino acids. V dropped 5 bases and J dropped 1 base, with 8 bases sitting between them. The germline CDR1 and CDR2 sequences are WNHNN and SYGVQD (reference sequence). This CDR3 reads CASSWGPQETQYF. The DNA for the CDR3 is TGCGCCAGCAGTTGGGGGCCCCAAGAGACCCAGTACTTC.

Written as DNA, the CDR3 is TGCGCCAGCAGCTTGGTAGGGGGCGACGGCTACACCTTC. It specifies CASSLVGGDGYTF. The chain links TRBV5-1 to TRBJ1-2, with 7 bases aligning to TRBD1. Germline V CDR1 and CDR2: SGHRS, YFSETQ. This CDR3 has 13 residues. Unmatched junction bases numbered 4, after V lost 0 bases and J lost 8 bases.

This clone was seen more than once but under ten times. The J gene is TRBJ2-7, the V gene TRBV6-4; possibly TRBD2 for D (6 bases). CDR1 MRHNA and CDR2 SNTAGT come from the germline V gene. Trimming stripped 6 bases from V and 4 bases from J, with 19 bases between. This CDR3 has 15 residues. Here the CDR3 DNA reads TGTGCCAGCAGCAGCAGGGTGGGAGGAAAGTACGAGCAGTACTTC. Residues: CASSSRVGGKYEQYF.

This clone was picked up a small number of times. The chain recombines TRBV28 with TRBJ2-5; D might be TRBD2 (5 bases). V lost 6 bases and J 5 bases, leaving 10 bases between the germline ends. The CDR3 has 12 residues. Germline CDR1 MDHEN, CDR2 SYDVKM. In nucleotides, the CDR3 is TGTGCCAGCAGGAGGGTAGAGGAGACCCAGTACTTC. Residues: CASRRVEETQYF.

The rearrangement uses TRBV5-1 and TRBJ2-5; maybe TRBD1 (6 bases). Germline CDR1 SGHRS, CDR2 YFSETQ. The CDR3 is 13 amino acids. The V end lost 3 bases, the J end lost 5 bases, and 11 bases lay between the germline ends. As DNA, the CDR3 is TGCGCCAGCAGCTACGCTACAGGGGAGACCCAGTACTTC. This sequence encodes CASSYATGETQYF.

The chain has TRBV5-4 and TRBJ2-1; the D is unclear. The germline V and J ends were trimmed by 4 bases and 3 bases, with 8 bases remaining between them. This CDR3 is built from 13 residues. Per germline, CDR1 SGHNT and CDR2 YYREEE (reference sequence). The CDR3 bases are TGTGCCAGCAGCCCCGACATCTACAATGAGCAGTTCTTC. It yields the protein CASSPDIYNEQFF. The whole variable domain, remainder taken from reference TRBV5-4 and TRBJ2-1, is ETGVTQSPTHLIKTRGQQVTLRCSSQSGHNTVSWYQQALGQGPQFIFQYYREEENGRGNFPPRFSGLQFPNYSSELNVNALELDDSALYLCASSPDIYNEQFFGPGTRLTVL.

The rearrangement joins TRBV15 to TRBJ1-3, with D maybe TRBD1 (5 bases). Looked up from germline, CDR1 is LNHNV and CDR2 is YYDKDF (reference sequence). Trimming removed 7 bases at V and 5 bases at J, with 12 bases between. This CDR3 has 13 amino acids. The CDR3 DNA follows: TGTGCCACCAACCAGGGTGGACGAAACACCATATATTTT. Translation gives CATNQGGRNTIYF.

The genes are TRBV6-1 and TRBJ1-4; D not certain. The germline V gene encodes CDR1 MNHNS and CDR2 SASEGT. CDR3 size: 14 residues. The V end lost 7 bases, the J end lost 5 bases, and 14 bases lay between the germline ends. CDR3 protein: CASTPLLPNEKLFF. The CDR3 bases are TGTGCCAGCACCCCCCTACTCCCGAATGAAAAACTGTTTTTT.

The rearrangement links TRBV2 to TRBJ1-6; TRBD1 agrees at 7 bases. The germline CDR1 and CDR2 sequences are SNHLY and FYNNEI. The trim removed 10 bases at V and 5 bases at J, leaving 5 bases unmatched. CDR3 length: 13 amino acids. The CDR3 spells CATGQSNNSPLHF. The CDR3 DNA reads as TGTGCCACGGGACAGTCAAATAATTCACCCCTCCACTTT.

This clone was picked up one time. V and J are TRBV5-6 and TRBJ2-5, with 9 bases aligning to TRBD2. The CDR3 covers 16 residues. V lost 1 base to trimming and J lost 2 bases; unmatched junction nucleotides: 6. CDR1 is SGHDT and CDR2 is YYEEEE in the germline V gene. In DNA form, the CDR3 reads TGTGCCAGCAGCTTGAAAGCGGGGGGATTTCAAGAGACCCAGTACTTC. It is translated as CASSLKAGGFQETQYF. The full variable domain, its missing parts supplied by reference TRBV5-6 and TRBJ2-5, is DAGVTQSPTHLIKTRGQQVTLRCSPKSGHDTVSWYQQALGQGPQFIFQYYEEEERQRGNFPDRFSGHQFPNYSSELNVNALLLGDSALYLCASSLKAGGFQETQYFGPGTRLLVL.

V and J are TRBV9 and TRBJ1-4; unclear D gene. CDR3 length equals 15 residues. V was cut by 0 bases and J by 1 base, with 7 bases left in between. The germline V gene has CDR1 SGDLS and CDR2 YYNGEE. The CDR3 loop is CASSVDGVTNEKLFF. CDR3 DNA: TGTGCCAGCAGCGTAGATGGGGTAACTAATGAAAAACTGTTTTTT. The entire variable domain, with the rest obtained from reference TRBV9 and TRBJ1-4, is as follows: DSGVTQTPKHLITATGQRVTLRCSPRSGDLSVYWYQQSLDQGLQFLIQYYNGEERAKGNILERFSAQQFPDLHSELNLSSLELGDSALYFCASSVDGVTNEKLFFGSGTQLSVL.

The chain employs TRBV11-2 and TRBJ1-3, with D hard to call. This CDR3 has 15 residues. Germline assignment: CDR1 SGHAT and CDR2 FQNNGV. The V and J ends lost 1 base and 0 bases respectively, with 7 bases between them. The chain's CDR3 is CASSLVRYSGNTIYF. The CDR3 DNA reads TGTGCCAGCAGCTTAGTTCGATACTCTGGAAACACCATATATTTT.

This rearrangement joins TRBV20-1 to TRBJ2-5; D uncertain. The DNA end is a closer match to TRBJ2-7, so the J assignment may be wrong. CDR1 and CDR2 (germline): DFQATT, SNEGSKA (reference sequence). The CDR3 length is 11 residues. The CDR3 region has the DNA TGCAGTGCAAGTCTAGTCTACGAGCAGTACTTC. This encodes CSASLVYEQYF.

The gene calls are TRBV19 and TRBJ1-1, with 12 bases matching TRBD1. V dropped 4 bases and J dropped 0; count of bases not matched to a gene: 12. The CDR3 covers 19 residues. Looked up from germline, CDR1 is LNHDA and CDR2 is SQIVND (reference sequence). The CDR3 protein is CASSRPPGQGARVNTEAFF. The CDR3 DNA sequence: TGTGCCAGTAGTAGACCGCCGGGACAGGGGGCGCGGGTGAACACTGAAGCTTTCTTT.

The count of this clone is one. The chain uses TRBV30 and TRBJ1-6; D might be TRBD1 (6 bases). The germline V and J ends were trimmed by 2 bases and 0 bases, with 11 bases remaining between them. CDR1 is GTSNPN and CDR2 is SVGIG in the germline V gene (reference sequence). The CDR3 covers 16 residues. CDR3 sequence: CAWSQGGSSYNSPLHF. DNA for the CDR3: TGTGCCTGGAGTCAAGGGGGAAGCTCCTATAATTCACCCCTCCACTTT.

This clone was observed a single time. The CDR3 DNA reads TGTGCCAGCAGCTCAAAGGCCTTGAACACTGAAGCTTTCTTT. Its protein is CASSSKALNTEAFF. The gene calls are TRBV5-5 and TRBJ1-1; D gene uncertain. V lost 3 bases, J lost 0 bases, and 9 bases lay in between. The CDR3 is made up of 14 amino acids. Per germline, CDR1 SGHKS and CDR2 YYEKEE (reference sequence).

J is TRBJ1-4 and V is TRBV21-1; the table's TRBD1 call for D was not verified on the DNA. TRBV21-1 is termed a pseudogene. The CDR3 extends over 15 amino acids. The CDR3 spells CASIPTGPSNEKLFF. The DNA for the CDR3 is TGTGCCAGCATCCCAACAGGGCCGAGTAATGAAAAACTGTTTTTT.

The chain couples TRBV19 to TRBJ2-5, with D perhaps matching TRBD1 (5 bases). The CDR3 has 13 residues. Germline V gene lookup returns CDR1 LNHDA and CDR2 SQIVND (reference sequence). Trimming left V 6 bases short and J 0 bases short, with 8 bases between. The CDR3, as DNA: TGTGCCAGTAGAGGGGTCAACCAAGAGACCCAGTACTTC. It encodes CASRGVNQETQYF.

The chain carries TRBV7-9 and TRBJ1-6; 7 bases fit TRBD1. Germline CDR1 SEHNR, CDR2 FQNEAQ (reference sequence). The J segment lost 7 bases and the V segment lost 5 bases, leaving 5 bases of the junction unmatched. The CDR3 loop spans 14 amino acids. The CDR3 DNA reads TGTGCCAGCAGCCGGGACAGTCAGAATTCACCCCTCCACTTT. Its protein product is CASSRDSQNSPLHF.

The V gene is TRBV19, the J gene TRBJ1-2; 7 bases match TRBD1. There are 14 residues in the CDR3. V shed 5 bases, J shed 8 bases, and the junction held 11 bases outside the gene matches. The germline V gene encodes CDR1 LNHDA and CDR2 SQIVND (reference sequence). CDR3: CASSLTGLGRGYTF. In nucleotides, the CDR3 is TGTGCCAGTAGTCTGACAGGGTTGGGGCGAGGCTACACCTTC.